The 18 T cell receptor beta chains below all came from one sample that was sequenced in a study of response to subunit inactivated influenza vaccine. TCRdb fed the RT-PCR reads into MiXCR, producing one record per CDR3 protein. The sample yields about 500,000 distinct CDR3 sequences, approximately 13% seen once. The material sequenced was PBMCs from blood, taken 40 to 50 days after vaccination. These receptors all come from a man aged 45-65 years who received an inactivated influenza vaccine.

This chain connects TRBV4-2 to TRBJ2-7, with 11 bases that match TRBD1. This CDR3 has 14 residues. Looked up from germline, CDR1 is LGHNA and CDR2 is YNFKEQ. Trimming removed 1 base from V and 6 bases from J; junction bases left unmatched: 2. The CDR3 region has the DNA TGTGCCAGCAGCCAAGGGACAGGGGGCCTCGAGCAGTACTTC. Protein: CASSQGTGGLEQYF.

This clonotype has only a few counts. This chain uses TRBV12-3 or TRBV12-4 with TRBJ1-1; 9 bases agree with TRBD1. The CDR3 length is 14 residues. With 4 bases clipped from V and 7 bases from J, the junction kept 7 bases outside the gene matches. The CDR3 sequence is CASSSPGTGIEAFF. CDR3 nucleotide sequence: TGTGCCAGCAGTTCACCCGGGACAGGGATTGAAGCTTTCTTT.

This clonotype has at least ten counts. V usage is TRBV20-1 and J usage is TRBJ2-1, with a possible D match to TRBD2 (6 bases). Germline CDR1 is DFQATT and CDR2 is SNEGSKA (reference sequence). The CDR3 length is 14 residues. The V end was cut by 3 bases, the J end by 7 bases, with 16 bases between. This chain's CDR3 is CSASVWDGSNEQFF. CDR3 in DNA: TGCAGTGCTAGTGTTTGGGACGGGAGTAATGAGCAGTTCTTC.

The chain is built from TRBV3-1 and TRBJ2-5; TRBD2 agrees at 8 bases. The CDR3 runs to 16 residues. Germline CDR1 and CDR2: LGHDT and YNNKEL (reference sequence). The V and J ends lost 0 bases and 5 bases, in that order; junction bases with no gene match: 8. In DNA, the CDR3 is TGTGCCAGCAGCCAAGACTTGGCGGGAGGAGTGGAGACCCAGTACTTC. This sequence encodes CASSQDLAGGVETQYF.

This chain uses TRBV12-3 or TRBV12-4 with TRBJ1-1; weak D call: TRBD1 (6 bases). There are 12 residues in the CDR3. Trimming cost V 7 bases and J 7 bases, with 13 bases left between them. CDR3: CASNNGGREAFF. The CDR3 nucleotides are TGTGCCAGCAACAATGGGGGCCGTGAAGCTTTCTTT.

The table lists this clonotype with a few counts. This chain links TRBV10-3 with TRBJ2-7; no clear D gene. The CDR3 totals 15 residues. V was shortened by 11 bases and J by 7 bases, with 27 bases between the two germline ends. CDR1 and CDR2 from the germline V gene are ENHRY and SYGVKD. CDR3 DNA sequence: TGTGCCTCCACAGTTGGGGAAAACCGCCCGGAGGAGCAGTACTTC. Its protein product is CASTVGENRPEEQYF.

J is TRBJ2-1 and V is TRBV27; D perhaps matches TRBD2 (6 bases). Germline values: CDR1 MNHEY, CDR2 SMNVEV (reference sequence). The CDR3 has 15 residues. Trimming removed 2 bases from V and 4 bases from J, with 12 bases in between. The CDR3 DNA reads TGTGCCAGCAGTTTAACGGGGGACCAATACAATGAGCAGTTCTTC. Amino acid sequence: CASSLTGDQYNEQFF.

This clonotype was observed a handful of times. J is TRBJ2-5 and V is TRBV7-8, with D uncertain. V lost 2 bases and J 3 bases, leaving 13 bases between the germline ends. The CDR3 has 15 residues. Germline loops: CDR1 SGHVS, CDR2 FQNEAQ. For the CDR3, the DNA is TGTGCCAGCAGCTTATCAGGTGGTAGTAAAGAGACCCAGTACTTC. Protein product: CASSLSGGSKETQYF.

This clonotype turned up a few times. The chain recombines TRBV29-1 with TRBJ2-1; D unresolved. In germline, CDR1 is SQVTM, CDR2 ANQGSEA. V lost 5 bases and J 8 bases, leaving 13 bases between the germline ends. The CDR3 extends over 12 amino acids. The CDR3 protein is CSVSATFDEQFF. The CDR3 bases are TGCAGCGTTAGCGCAACCTTCGATGAGCAGTTCTTC.

The chain joins TRBV28 to TRBJ2-3; D is possibly TRBD1 (6 bases). V lost 5 bases to trimming and J lost 0 bases, with 12 bases between them. This CDR3 region has 15 residues. Germline V gene sequence: CDR1 MDHEN, CDR2 SYDVKM. The CDR3 region has the DNA TGTGCCAGCAGTGTACAGGGTGTTAGCACAGATACGCAGTATTTT. It yields the protein CASSVQGVSTDTQYF. Variable domain in full (rest from reference TRBV28 and TRBJ2-3): DVKVTQSSRYLVKRTGEKVFLECVQDMDHENMFWYRQDPGLGLRLIYFSYDVKMKEKGDIPEGYSVSREKKERFSLILESASTNQTSMYLCASSVQGVSTDTQYFGPGTRLTVL.

This chain uses TRBV15 with TRBJ1-1; weak D call: TRBD1 (6 bases). V lost 1 base, J lost 1 base, and 13 bases lay in between. This CDR3 region has 16 residues. Per germline, CDR1 LNHNV and CDR2 YYDKDF (reference sequence). DNA of the CDR3: TGTGCCACCAGCAGAGGGTACGGACAGAAGAACACTGAAGCTTTCTTT. It yields the protein CATSRGYGQKNTEAFF.

The CDR3 coding sequence is TGCGCCAGCAGCCAAGAATACCCGGGACACCAAACGGATACGCAGTATTTT. As protein: CASSQEYPGHQTDTQYF. This chain connects TRBV4-3 to TRBJ2-3, with a possible D match to TRBD1 (6 bases). This CDR3 region has 17 residues. The V end lost 0 bases, the J end lost 6 bases, and 19 bases lay between the germline ends. The germline CDR1 and CDR2 sequences are LGHNA and YSLEER.

The J gene is TRBJ1-5, the V gene TRBV20-1; D not certain. This CDR3 has 15 amino acids. Per the germline V gene, CDR1 is DFQATT and CDR2 is SNEGSKA (reference sequence). Deletions cut 0 bases from V and 3 bases from J, with 12 bases between. DNA of the CDR3: TGCAGTGCTAGAGATTCGTCGGGATCCAATCAGCCCCAGCATTTT. Residues: CSARDSSGSNQPQHF.

This clonotype was counted between two and nine times. This chain uses TRBV28 with TRBJ2-5; TRBD2 matches 7 bases. CDR3 length: 14 amino acids. Trimming took 10 bases from V and 4 from J; bases not matched to a gene: 12. The germline gives CDR1 MDHEN, CDR2 SYDVKM. The CDR3 protein is CATRASGPGETQYF. The CDR3 DNA is TGTGCCACTCGAGCTAGCGGCCCTGGAGAGACCCAGTACTTC.

The chain combines TRBV4-3 with TRBJ2-1; D is perhaps TRBD2 (7 bases). The ends were cut back, 1 base at V and 6 bases at J, with 13 bases in the middle. Germline lookup yields CDR1 LGHNA and CDR2 YSLEER. This CDR3 region has 15 residues. Here the CDR3 DNA reads TGCGCCAGCAGCCAAGTCTGGGGGGGCGGCAATGAGCAGTTCTTC. This encodes CASSQVWGGGNEQFF.

The chain employs TRBV20-1 and TRBJ2-1; 15 bases are a match to TRBD2. The length of the CDR3 is 19 residues. Trimming cost V 0 bases and J 0 bases; bases outside gene matches: 6. Germline-derived CDR1 and CDR2 are DFQATT and SNEGSKA (reference sequence). CDR3 in DNA: TGCAGTGCTAGAGATCTGGGACTAGCGGGGGGTAACTCCTACAATGAGCAGTTCTTC. This codes for CSARDLGLAGGNSYNEQFF.

Many counts were recorded for this clonotype. V is TRBV12-3 or TRBV12-4 and J is TRBJ2-5, with a tentative D call TRBD2 (5 bases). Deletions cut 2 bases from V and 5 bases from J, with 12 bases between. This CDR3 has 14 amino acids. The CDR3 loop reads CASSLSEVTETQYF. The DNA for the CDR3 is TGTGCCAGCAGTTTATCGGAGGTTACGGAGACCCAGTACTTC.

The chain links TRBV2 to TRBJ2-7, with a tentative D call TRBD2 (6 bases). This CDR3 is 14 amino acids long. Trimming stripped 4 bases from V and 0 bases from J, with 10 bases between. Germline values: CDR1 SNHLY, CDR2 FYNNEI. DNA for the CDR3: TGTGCCAGCAGTGTGCCTAGCGACTCCTACGAGCAGTACTTC. It specifies CASSVPSDSYEQYF. The full variable domain, with the rest looked up from reference TRBV2 and TRBJ2-7, is EPEVTQTPSHQVTQMGQEVILRCVPISNHLYFYWYRQILGQKVEFLVSFYNNEISEKSEIFDDQFSVERPDGSNFTLKIRSTKLEDSAMYFCASSVPSDSYEQYFGPGTRLTVT.